What follows describes a single T cell receptor (beta chain). Its specificity is unknown. Unexposed donor CD4+ T cells date from 2011-2018, before the COVID-19 pandemic. CD4+ T cells were isolated from the cells after more than nine days of culture. Testing used SARS-CoV-2 S/N and four cold-coronavirus spikes on unexposed-donor CD4+ T cells, cells permitting. There are 17 residues in the CDR3. TCRdb keeps only in-frame clones here, not all; method: immunoSEQ multiplex PCR. This table has about 30,000 clones, about three quarters appearing once. This record belongs to a study of CD4 T cells in relation to SARS-CoV-2 and coronaviruses. Study information: After roughly 11 days of antigen culture, PBMC TCR beta CDR3s were sequenced. No peptide or an HIV-1 Nef peptide pool served as negative control.

Overall study results and limits: Monoreactive clones expanded significantly more to SARS-CoV-2 than crossreactive clones did.

The specimen sequenced was CD4+ T cells from PBMCs, cultured in vitro. The V and J genes are TRBV21-1 and TRBJ1-5. TRBV21-1 is deemed a pseudogene. This sequence originates from a human donor in good health. DNA of the CDR3: TGTGCCAGCAGCACCCGGACGGGAGGGTATAGCAATCAGCCCCAGCATTTT. Its translation is CASSTRTGGYSNQPQHF.